Listed below are T cell receptor beta chains from one sample, sequenced in a study of cytomegalovirus exposure and HLA in healthy donors. Method: immunoSEQ multiplex PCR; TCRdb's copy keeps in-frame clones and lacks some. The table records roughly 130,000 clones, roughly 86% of them present only once. The sample consisted of PBMCs. Receptors originate from a woman in her thirties or forties in good health and CMV-seronegative. Both conserved end residues are part of each CDR3. A D gene is named only where the DNA matches it firmly. Part of the rows lack a size; the others show once, few, many or a class for expanded clones.

>TRBJ1-6|.|.|TRBV30
TGTGCCTGGAGTGGTAAGGGGGTAGTTTCACCCCTCCACTTT
CAWSGKGVVSPLHF
>TRBJ1-1|TRBD1|.|TRBV29-1
TGCAGCGTTGCCCCGGGACAGGGGGTCGCTGAAGCTTTCTTT
CSVAPGQGVAEAFF
>TRBJ2-3|.|.|TRBV7-8
TGTGCCAGCAGCTTCCATCCGGGACACACAGATACGCAGTATTTT
CASSFHPGHTDTQYF
>TRBJ2-3|TRBD2|.|TRBV28
TGTGCCAGCAGTGCTGGGACTAGCGGGAGGGGCACAGATACGCAGTATTTT
CASSAGTSGRGTDTQYF
>TRBJ2-7|.|.|TRBV5-4
TGTGCCAGCAGCTTGGCCTGGGGGGTGGACGAGCAGTACTTC
CASSLAWGVDEQYF
>TRBJ1-1|TRBD1|once|TRBV6-5
TGTGCCAGCAGTCAAAGTCAGGGGGCGAGAACTGAAGCTTTCTTT
CASSQSQGARTEAFF
>TRBJ1-3|TRBD1|.|TRBV7-7
TGTGCCAGCAGCTTAGGTCCAGGGGGCAGTGGAAACACCATATATTTT
CASSLGPGGSGNTIYF
>TRBJ1-1|.|.|TRBV7-9
.
CASILERNTEAFF
>TRBJ2-6|TRBD1|.|TRBV5-1
TGCGCCAGCAGCCACGGGACAGCTGGGGCCAACGTCCTGACTTTC
CASSHGTAGANVLTF
>TRBJ2-5|TRBD2|.|TRBV11-3
TGTGCCAGCACTCGGGGGCTAGCGGGACAAGAGACCCAGTACTTC
CASTRGLAGQETQYF
>TRBJ2-7|TRBD2|.|TRBV5-1
TGCGCCAGCAGCCGGAACTCCGGGACTAGCGGTACGTTCGTCTACGAGCAGTACTTC
CASSRNSGTSGTFVYEQYF
>TRBJ2-5|TRBD2|.|TRBV5-4
TGTGCCAGCAGCCTAGCGGGAGGGGGGCAGACCCAGTACTTC
CASSLAGGGQTQYF
>TRBJ2-1|.|.|TRBV7-6
TGTGCCAGCAGCTTATCGCAGGGAAGGGGCCATGAGCAGTTCTTC
CASSLSQGRGHEQFF
>TRBJ1-1|.|.|TRBV13
TGTGCCAGCAGCTTGAACAGGGTCCGGAACACTGAAGCTTTCTTT
CASSLNRVRNTEAFF
>TRBJ2-3|TRBD2|.|TRBV28
TGTGCCAGCAGATCATTTGGTCTAGCGGGAGATGAATTGTATTTT
CASRSFGLAGDELYF
>TRBJ1-1|TRBD1|once|TRBV29-1
TGCAGCGTTGAAGGGGGGACAGGGAACACTGAAGCTTTCTTT
CSVEGGTGNTEAFF
>TRBJ1-1|.|.|TRBV11-3
TGTGCCAGCAGCAGGGGGAACACTGAAGCTTTCTTT
CASSRGNTEAFF